This T cell receptor beta chain was observed in a study of human T cells and chemical hapten exposure. The overall study: Patch tests put 0.01% DPC on the upper back, read at 6 days.

Indicated time point: pre-sensitization, week 0. Treatment described: therapeutic diphenylcyclopropenone sensitization with weekly scalp DPC. Notes on the study in general: Donors, who had alopecia, may show an immune response that differs from healthy people's. The number of TCRs above 1 in 1000 frequency did not change after DPC sensitization.

In the original analysis: Sample TCR counts, which ranged from about 23,224 to 750,000, had a median of about 100,000. MiXCR was run by TCRdb on the RACE reads, yielding one entry per CDR3 protein. In this record, the V and J calls reflect TCRdb's handling and not the investigators' own analysis. Here the sample spans around 260,000 distinct CDR3 sequences, about 9% being singletons. For this clonotype: Antigen specificity is unknown.

CDR3 length: 17 residues. V dropped 7 bases and J dropped 1; count of bases not matched to a gene: 12. Per the germline V gene, CDR1 is MNHEY and CDR2 is SVGEGT. Sequencing was performed on whole blood, taken in connection with sensitization to the hapten diphenylcyclopropenone (DPC). The rearrangement uses TRBV6-2 or TRBV6-3 and TRBJ2-1; 8 bases fit TRBD2. This clonotype was obtained from a woman in her forties with alopecia areata. Some clones in this sample may be carry-over from other donors' samples. In DNA form, the CDR3 reads TGTGCCAGCATCAGTCGAGGGAGCGGGAGTTCCTACAATGAGCAGTTCTTC. Its translation is CASISRGSGSSYNEQFF.